This T cell receptor beta chain is drawn from a study of radiation and T cells in renal cell carcinoma. Method: immunoSEQ multiplex PCR; TCRdb's copy keeps in-frame clones and lacks some. Seen here are 100,000 to 150,000 clones, around 80% observed once, and the top ten hold around 3%. This clone was recorded only once. Its antigen is not identified. Study-wide points: In blood, top tumor clones expanded by 2 weeks, shrinking by 4.

From germline, CDR1 is MNHEY and CDR2 SVGAGI. This CDR3 contains 14 residues. Trimming removed 1 base from V and 2 bases from J, with 9 bases in between. As to time point: baseline pretreatment blood. Treatment in this sample: 15 Gy SBRT to primary tumor, nephrectomy 4 weeks later. Clear cell pathology was present in this patient's renal cell carcinoma. The gene calls are TRBV6-5 and TRBJ2-7, with D possibly being TRBD1 (5 bases). The sequencing used blood, collected from a patient whose treatment included radiotherapy and nephrectomy. This sequence was found in a woman in her fifties or sixties with renal cell carcinoma. As DNA, the CDR3 is TGTGCCAGCAGTTACTTCCAGGGCGCCTACGAGCAGTACTTC. Translated, it gives CASSYFQGAYEQYF.